What follows describes a single T cell receptor (beta chain). Its cognate antigen is unknown. Regarding time point: week 35, safety follow-up. Doses comprised 300 ug of mutant IDH1 20-mer peptide each, plus topical imiquimod. Eight vaccinations went to patients in weeks 1, 3, 5, 7, 11, 15, 19, 23. The sample originates from a study of a mutant IDH1 vaccine in newly diagnosed glioma. At the level of the study: Visit V13 took place at week 47, and visit V12 happened at week 35.

In germline, CDR1 is SNHLY, CDR2 FYNNEI. This CDR3 comprises 18 residues. V was cut by 3 bases and J by 1 base, with 22 bases left in between. Produced via immunoSEQ multiplex PCR; TCRdb's table is partial and in-frame only. The table has tens of thousands of clones, 85% to 90% seen once. The receptor's source is a man between 25 and 39 years old with glioma. The chain carries TRBV2 and TRBJ2-7; D is unclear. Material: PBMCs, obtained from a glioma patient whose treatment included an IDH1 peptide vaccine. The CDR3 coding sequence is TGTGCCAGCAGTGACGTAAAAGGAGCCAGTGAACGATCCTACGAGCAGTACTTC. It codes for CASSDVKGASERSYEQYF.